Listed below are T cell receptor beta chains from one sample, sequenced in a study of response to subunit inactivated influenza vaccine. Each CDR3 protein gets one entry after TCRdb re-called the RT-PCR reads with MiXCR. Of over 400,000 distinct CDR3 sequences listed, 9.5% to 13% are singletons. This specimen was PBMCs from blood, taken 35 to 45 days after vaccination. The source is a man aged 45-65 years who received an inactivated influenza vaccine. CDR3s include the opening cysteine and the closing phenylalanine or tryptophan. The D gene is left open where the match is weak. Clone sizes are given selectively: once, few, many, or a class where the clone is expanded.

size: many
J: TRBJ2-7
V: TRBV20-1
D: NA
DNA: TGCAGTGCTAGTCAAGGGGGCTACGAGCAGTACTTC
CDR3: CSASQGGYEQYF

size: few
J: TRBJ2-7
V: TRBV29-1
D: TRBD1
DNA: TGCAGCGTTGGGGACAGGGGGGATGAGGAGCAGTACTTC
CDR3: CSVGDRGDEEQYF

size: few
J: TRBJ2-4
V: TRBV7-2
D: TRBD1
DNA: TGTGCCAGCAGCTACCGGGACAGGGCGAACATTCAGTACTTC
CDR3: CASSYRDRANIQYF

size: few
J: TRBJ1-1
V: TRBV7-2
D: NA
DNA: TGTGCCAGCACCTGGGGGGTGAACACTGAAGCTTTCTTT
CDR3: CASTWGVNTEAFF

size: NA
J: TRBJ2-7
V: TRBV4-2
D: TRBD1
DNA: TGTGCCAGCAGCCAGCAGGGGGACGAGCAGTACTTC
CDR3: CASSQQGDEQYF

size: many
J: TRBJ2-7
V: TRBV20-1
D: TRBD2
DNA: TGCAGTGCTAGAGGGGCTAGCGGGAGGGCTGGGAGCTCCTACGAGCAGTACTTC
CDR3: CSARGASGRAGSSYEQYF

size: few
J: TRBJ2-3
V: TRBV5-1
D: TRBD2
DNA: TGCGCCAGCAGGGGACTAGTTCAGACCACAGATACGCAGTATTTT
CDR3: CASRGLVQTTDTQYF

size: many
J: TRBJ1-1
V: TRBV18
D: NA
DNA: TGTGCCAGCTCATTCGACCTGAACACTGAAGCTTTCTTT
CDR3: CASSFDLNTEAFF

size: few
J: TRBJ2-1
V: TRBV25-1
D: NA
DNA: TGTGCCAGCAGTGAAACCCATGAGCAGTTCTTC
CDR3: CASSETHEQFF

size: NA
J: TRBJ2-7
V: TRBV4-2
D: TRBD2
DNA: TGTGCCAGCAGCCACCCCATTGCCCGACTAGCGTCCGCCTACGAGCAGTACTTC
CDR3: CASSHPIARLASAYEQYF

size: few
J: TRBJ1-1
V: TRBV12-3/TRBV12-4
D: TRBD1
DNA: TGTGCCAGCAGCTCGAACAGGGGCACTGAAGCTTTCTTT
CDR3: CASSSNRGTEAFF

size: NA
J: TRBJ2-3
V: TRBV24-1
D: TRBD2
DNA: TGTGCCACCAGTGACTCAGGACTAGCGGGCACAGATACGCAGTATTTT
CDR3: CATSDSGLAGTDTQYF

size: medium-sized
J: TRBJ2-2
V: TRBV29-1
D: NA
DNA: TGCAGCGTTGAATTCCGACTAGGGAACACCGGGGAGCTGTTTTTT
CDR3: CSVEFRLGNTGELFF

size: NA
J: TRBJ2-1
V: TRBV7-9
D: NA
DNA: TGTGCCAGCGACTTCTCCGGGACACAATCCAATGAGCAGTTCTTC
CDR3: CASDFSGTQSNEQFF

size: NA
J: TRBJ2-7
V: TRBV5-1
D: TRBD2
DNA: TGCGCCAGCAGCAGCGGGGGGGCCACCTACGAGCAGTACTTC
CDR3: CASSSGGATYEQYF

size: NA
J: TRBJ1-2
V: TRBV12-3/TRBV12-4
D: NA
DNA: TGTGCCAGCAGTCGCGGACAGACTCATGGCTACACCTTC
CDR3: CASSRGQTHGYTF

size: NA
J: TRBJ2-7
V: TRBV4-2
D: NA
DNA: TGTGCCAGCAGCCAAACCCCGCCCTCCTACGAGCAGTACTTC
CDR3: CASSQTPPSYEQYF

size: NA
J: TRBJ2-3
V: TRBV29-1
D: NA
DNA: TGCAGCGTTGATCTAGCACCCGCAGATACGCAGTATTTT
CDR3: CSVDLAPADTQYF

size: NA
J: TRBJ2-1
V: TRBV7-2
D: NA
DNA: TGTGCCAGCAGACCGCGGACAGACGCGGCTGAATACAATGAGCAGTTCTTC
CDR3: CASRPRTDAAEYNEQFF

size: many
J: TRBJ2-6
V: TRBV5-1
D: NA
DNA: TGCGCCAGCAGGGAGGAGGCCAACGTCCTGACTTTC
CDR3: CASREEANVLTF

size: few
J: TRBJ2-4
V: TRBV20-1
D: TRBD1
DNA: TGCAGTGCTAGAGGAGCCGGGACAGGGGAGTTTGGCATTCAGTACTTC
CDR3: CSARGAGTGEFGIQYF

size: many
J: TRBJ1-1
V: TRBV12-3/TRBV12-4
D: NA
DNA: TGTGCCAGCAGTTTAGCTACTTTTAAAGCTTTCTTT
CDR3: CASSLATFKAFF

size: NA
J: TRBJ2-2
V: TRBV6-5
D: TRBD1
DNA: TGTGCCAGCAGTTACGAGACAGGGTACACCGGGGAGCTGTTTTTT
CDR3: CASSYETGYTGELFF

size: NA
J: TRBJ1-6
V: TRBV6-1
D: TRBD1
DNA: TGTGCCAGCAGTGAGACAGGGTTCAATTCACCCCTCCACTTT
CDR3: CASSETGFNSPLHF

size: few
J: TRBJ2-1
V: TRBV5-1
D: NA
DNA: TGCGCCAGCAACCCCCCAGGTCGGGGGAATGAGCAGTTCTTC
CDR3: CASNPPGRGNEQFF

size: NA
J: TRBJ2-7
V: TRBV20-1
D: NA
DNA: TGCAGTGCCAGAGGGACACTAGCCTACGAGCAGTACTTC
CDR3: CSARGTLAYEQYF

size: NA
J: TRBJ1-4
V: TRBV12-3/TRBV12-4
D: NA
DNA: TGTGCCAGCAGTCCCAGGACGGGAATTAATGAAAAACTGTTTTTT
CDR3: CASSPRTGINEKLFF

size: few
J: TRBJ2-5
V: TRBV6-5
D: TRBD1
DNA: TGTGCCAGCAGTTACTTAACCCCGGGACAGGGGGCGGAGACCCAGTACTTC
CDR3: CASSYLTPGQGAETQYF

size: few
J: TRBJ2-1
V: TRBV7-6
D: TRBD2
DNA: TGTGCCAGCAGCCACGGACTAGGAGCGGACAATGAGCAGTTCTTC
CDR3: CASSHGLGADNEQFF

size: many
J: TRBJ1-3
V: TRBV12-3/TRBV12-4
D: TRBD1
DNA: TGTGCCATCATTAACCGTGGGGGACAGGGAAACACCATATATTTT
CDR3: CAIINRGGQGNTIYF

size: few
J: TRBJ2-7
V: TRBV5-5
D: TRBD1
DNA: TGTGCCAGCAGCTTGTTCGTTCTGGGGACAGTCGACGAGCAGTACTTC
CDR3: CASSLFVLGTVDEQYF

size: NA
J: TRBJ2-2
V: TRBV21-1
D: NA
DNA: TGTGCCTTCCCCCCCGGGCGGGACCGCCCGGACACCGGGGAGCTGTTTTTT
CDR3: CAFPPGRDRPDTGELFF

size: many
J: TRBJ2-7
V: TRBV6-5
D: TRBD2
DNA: TGTGCCAGCAGTTACTCCCGGGAGGCCTACGAGCAGTACTTC
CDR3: CASSYSREAYEQYF

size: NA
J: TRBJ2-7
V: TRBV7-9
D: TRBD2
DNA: TGTGCCAGCAGCGTCGCGGGAGGGAACGAGCAGTACTTC
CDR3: CASSVAGGNEQYF

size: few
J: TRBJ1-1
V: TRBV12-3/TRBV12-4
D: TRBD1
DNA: TGTGCCAGCAGGCTAAGTGGGACAGGGAGGGCTGAAGCTTTCTTT
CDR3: CASRLSGTGRAEAFF

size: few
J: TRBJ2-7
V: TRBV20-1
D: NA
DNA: TGCAGTGCTAGAGGCTACGGGACTTACTCCTACGAGCAGTACTTC
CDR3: CSARGYGTYSYEQYF

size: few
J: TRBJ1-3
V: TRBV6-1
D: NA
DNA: TGTGCCAGCAACCCGGACGTCGGAAACACCATATATTTT
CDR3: CASNPDVGNTIYF

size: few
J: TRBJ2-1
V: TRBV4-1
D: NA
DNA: TGCGCCAGCAGCCAAGAGGGTGGCTCCTACAATGAGCAGTTCTTC
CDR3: CASSQEGGSYNEQFF

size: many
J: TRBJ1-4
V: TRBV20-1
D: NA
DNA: TGCAGTGCTAGAGTCGGCAGGGAGGCTGAAAAACTGTTTTTT
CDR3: CSARVGREAEKLFF

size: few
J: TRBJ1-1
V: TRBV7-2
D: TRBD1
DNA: TGTGCCAGCGCGAGCAGATACAGGGGTTCTACTGAAGCTTTCTTT
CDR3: CASASRYRGSTEAFF

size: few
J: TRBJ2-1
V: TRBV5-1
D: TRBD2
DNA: TGCGCCAGCAGCTTGGGCGGGGGGTCCGTCTACAATGAGCAGTTCTTC
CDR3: CASSLGGGSVYNEQFF

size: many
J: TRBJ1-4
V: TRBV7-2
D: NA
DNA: TGTGCCAGCAGCTTGGGGGGTCGGGCCAAAATAGATGCAACTAATGAAAAACTGTTTTTT
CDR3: CASSLGGRAKIDATNEKLFF

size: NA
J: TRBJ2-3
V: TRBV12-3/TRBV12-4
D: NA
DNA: TGTGCCAGCACCCCCGGGACTCGCACAGATACGCAGTATTTT
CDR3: CASTPGTRTDTQYF

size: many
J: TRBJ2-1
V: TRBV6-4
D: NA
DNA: TGTGCCAGCAGTGCGGCGCCGGGAGCCTACAATGAGCAGTTCTTC
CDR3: CASSAAPGAYNEQFF

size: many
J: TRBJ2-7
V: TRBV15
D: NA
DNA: TGTGCCACCAGCAGAGATAGTGTAACAGGTACCTACGAGCAGTACTTC
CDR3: CATSRDSVTGTYEQYF

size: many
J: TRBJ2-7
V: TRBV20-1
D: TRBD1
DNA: TGCAGTGCTACCTCAGGGGGCAATACCTACGAGCAGTACTTC
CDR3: CSATSGGNTYEQYF

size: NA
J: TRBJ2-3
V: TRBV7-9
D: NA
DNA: TGTGCCAGCAGCCAGGAGACCACGGGAGTTTTT
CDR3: CASSQETTGVF

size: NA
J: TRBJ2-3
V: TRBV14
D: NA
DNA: TGTGCCAGCAGCCAAGATTGGGGCAGGGGGGCAGATACGCAGTATTTT
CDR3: CASSQDWGRGADTQYF

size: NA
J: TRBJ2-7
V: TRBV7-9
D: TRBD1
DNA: TGTGCCAGCACCCGACAGGGAGAAGACTACGAGCAGTACTTC
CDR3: CASTRQGEDYEQYF

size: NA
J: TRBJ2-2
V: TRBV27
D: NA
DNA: TGTGCCAGCAGTTTTGAGGGGGTTCACGGGGAGCTGTTTTTT
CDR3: CASSFEGVHGELFF

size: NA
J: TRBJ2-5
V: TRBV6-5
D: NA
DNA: TGTGCCAGCAGTTACCAGGGACCGCAAGAGACCCAGTACTTC
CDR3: CASSYQGPQETQYF

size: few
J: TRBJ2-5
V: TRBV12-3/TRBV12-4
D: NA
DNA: TGTGCCAGCACTTCACCCGGGACACTCCAAGAGACCCAGTACTTC
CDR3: CASTSPGTLQETQYF

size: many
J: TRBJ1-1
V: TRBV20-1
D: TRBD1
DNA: TGCAGCATAAGTGAGACAGGGCGCACTGAAGCTTTCTTT
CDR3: CSISETGRTEAFF

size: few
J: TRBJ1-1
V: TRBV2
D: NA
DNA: TGTGCCAGCAGATTGGATGGGCAGGGGAGCACTGAAGCTTTCTTT
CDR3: CASRLDGQGSTEAFF

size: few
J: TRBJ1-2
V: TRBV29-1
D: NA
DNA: TGCAGCGCTACTACCTCATCCGGGAACTATGGCTACACCTTC
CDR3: CSATTSSGNYGYTF

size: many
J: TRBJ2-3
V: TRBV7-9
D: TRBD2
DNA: TGTGCCAGCAGTCGCGGACCGGGACTAGCGAGAGATACGCAGTATTTT
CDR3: CASSRGPGLARDTQYF

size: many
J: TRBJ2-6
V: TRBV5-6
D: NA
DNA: TGTGCCAGCAGCTTTGGCAGGGCCAGCTCTGGGGCCAACGTCCTGACTTTC
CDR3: CASSFGRASSGANVLTF

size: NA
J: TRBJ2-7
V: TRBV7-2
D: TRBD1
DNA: TGTGCCAGCAGCTTAACCGACAGGGCCAATTACGAGCAGTACTTC
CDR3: CASSLTDRANYEQYF

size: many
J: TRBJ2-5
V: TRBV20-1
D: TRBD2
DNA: TGCAGTGCTGATTCACATACCGGGGGGCAAGAGACCCAGTACTTC
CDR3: CSADSHTGGQETQYF

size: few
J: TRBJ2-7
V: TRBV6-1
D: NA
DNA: TGTGCCAGCAGTGAAGACCACGGCGAGCAGTACTTC
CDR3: CASSEDHGEQYF